This TCR beta chain is from a study of regulatory T cells in long-lasting Graves disease. Study-wide results and caveats: Compared with new cases, persistent Graves' patients showed reduced TCR diversity.

This clonotype was counted many times. What it recognizes is unknown. HTBI primers from iRepertoire and Arm-PCR of CDR3 regions yielded the TCR beta libraries. MiXCR was run by TCRdb on the multiplex PCR reads, yielding one entry per CDR3 protein. This table has about 340,000 distinct CDR3 sequences, 15% to 20% appearing once. After removal of 7 bases from V and 5 bases from J, the junction contained 7 bases not matched to a gene. The CDR3 covers 13 residues. Germline V gives CDR1 MNHNS, CDR2 SASEGT. Described time point: persistent/refractory GD, antithyroid drugs over 5 years with positive TRAb. Preparation of the TCR library used RNA extracted from PBMCs. An endocrinology department in Xi'an, China, supplied the patients.

The sequencing used peripheral blood mononuclear cells (PBMCs), collected when the disease was refractory, from a patient treated with antithyroid drugs. This receptor was taken from a female donor with Graves disease. J is TRBJ2-5 and V is TRBV6-1; 7 bases match TRBD2. CDR3: CASTAGVGETQYF. CDR3 nucleotides: TGTGCCAGCACCGCGGGGGTTGGGGAGACCCAGTACTTC.